Each of the 9 T cell receptor beta chains below was sequenced from the same sample in a study of blood T cells in healthy people across ages. Primed by a sample-barcoded 5' primer and a J-beta primer mix, a second PCR proceeded for 7 to 11 cycles. Via MiXCR, TCRdb re-called the 5' RACE reads, giving one row per CDR3 protein. The data contain about 1.5 million distinct CDR3 sequences, 42% of them singletons. The source material was blood. All receptors derive from a woman aged 18-29 years in good health.

V usage is TRBV9 and J usage is TRBJ1-6; tentative D call: TRBD1 (5 bases). Germline CDR1 reads SGDLS; CDR2 reads YYNGEE. The V and J ends lost 3 bases and 10 bases respectively, with 17 bases between them. The CDR3 consists of 15 residues. CDR3 bases: TGTGCCAGCAGCGAGGCCAGGGAGATCGGGTCACCCCTCCACTTT. Residues: CASSEAREIGSPLHF.

J is TRBJ2-3 and V is TRBV6-5; 9 bases are a match to TRBD2. Trimming at V came to 2 bases and at J to 5 bases, leaving 5 bases not matched to a gene. The CDR3 has 15 amino acids. From germline, CDR1 is MNHEY and CDR2 SVGAGI. CDR3 bases: TGTGCCAGCAGTTACGGGGCTAGCGGGGTAGATACGCAGTATTTT. It translates to CASSYGASGVDTQYF.

CDR3 DNA: TGTGCCAGCAGTGAATTGGGACAGGGGGACTATGGCTACACCTTC. The encoded protein is CASSELGQGDYGYTF. This sequence joins TRBV2 and TRBJ1-2, with 11 nucleotides matching TRBD1. With V trimmed by 2 bases and J by 3 bases, 2 bases remained unmatched. The germline V gene has CDR1 SNHLY and CDR2 FYNNEI. The CDR3 totals 15 residues.

Written as DNA, the CDR3 is TGTGCCACCAGCAGAGGTCGACTAGCGGGAGCCTACGAGCAGTACTTC. It yields the protein CATSRGRLAGAYEQYF. The genes are TRBV15 and TRBJ2-7, with 12 nucleotides matching TRBD2. CDR3 size: 16 residues. Germline CDR1 is LNHNV and CDR2 is YYDKDF (reference sequence). Trimming took 1 base from V and 2 from J; bases not matched to a gene: 3.

The chain has TRBV10-3 and TRBJ2-5, with TRBD2 as a possible D gene (6 bases). V was pared by 1 base and J by 0 bases, with 18 bases between. Germline lookup yields CDR1 ENHRY and CDR2 SYGVKD. This CDR3 has 18 amino acids. The CDR3: CAISEYAGGAKYQETQYF. The DNA for the CDR3 is TGTGCCATCAGTGAGTACGCGGGCGGGGCCAAGTACCAAGAGACCCAGTACTTC.

This clonotype turned up a few times. The chain couples TRBV13 to TRBJ2-3; D call uncertain. Trimming took 7 bases from V and 4 from J, leaving 15 bases between them. Germline V gene sequence: CDR1 PRHDT, CDR2 FYEKMQ (reference sequence). This CDR3 is 14 amino acids long. CDR3 region: CASTRSELPDTQYF. DNA for the CDR3: TGTGCCAGCACCAGAAGCGAGCTACCAGATACGCAGTATTTT.

The chain links TRBV20-1 to TRBJ1-1; a possible D gene is TRBD1 (5 bases). The germline V gene has CDR1 DFQATT and CDR2 SNEGSKA (reference sequence). V was trimmed by 2 bases and J by 0 bases, leaving 10 bases between them. This CDR3 comprises 14 residues. CDR3 nucleotides: TGCAGTGCTAGAAGGGGACCAATGAACACTGAAGCTTTCTTT. Amino acid sequence: CSARRGPMNTEAFF.

The genes are TRBV9 and TRBJ2-7; the match to TRBD2 covers 7 bases. Germline-derived CDR1 and CDR2 are SGDLS and YYNGEE. This CDR3 contains 17 residues. Trimming removed 0 bases from V and 0 bases from J; junction bases left unmatched: 9. This CDR3 is CASSVASLGEGSYEQYF. Here the CDR3 DNA reads TGTGCCAGCAGCGTAGCTTCTCTGGGGGAGGGCTCCTACGAGCAGTACTTC.

The J gene is TRBJ2-1, the V gene TRBV20-1, with D possibly matching TRBD2 (6 bases). CDR3 length: 15 residues. V was shortened by 3 bases and J by 2 bases, with 14 bases between the two germline ends. The germline CDR1 and CDR2 sequences are DFQATT and SNEGSKA (reference sequence). CDR3 coding DNA: TGCAGTGCTAGTAACGCGGGAAGCGCCTACAATGAGCAGTTCTTC. This codes for CSASNAGSAYNEQFF.